This T cell receptor (beta chain) emerged from a study of blood T cell repertoires in COVID-19. The germline V gene has CDR1 MNHNS and CDR2 SASEGT. This CDR3 has 11 residues. Germline trimming cut 2 bases from V and 14 bases from J; bases unmatched to any gene: 3. Sequencing was performed with immunoSEQ multiplex PCR; in TCRdb, only in-frame clones are kept and a portion is missing. The profile shows about 460,000 clones, roughly nine tenths of them singletons. Everyone who took part was about 18 to 90 years old, and they came from about 25 US areas. Participants' own reports of clinical history determined their cohort assignment.

The sequencing input was PBMCs or T cells enriched from blood (not recorded which). The source of this sequence is a woman aged 55-75 years who had recovered from COVID-19. V gene TRBV6-1 combines with J gene TRBJ2-1; 7 bases fit TRBD1. CDR3 DNA: TGTGCCAGCAGTGAAAGACAGGGAAAGTTCTTC. Translation: CASSERQGKFF.